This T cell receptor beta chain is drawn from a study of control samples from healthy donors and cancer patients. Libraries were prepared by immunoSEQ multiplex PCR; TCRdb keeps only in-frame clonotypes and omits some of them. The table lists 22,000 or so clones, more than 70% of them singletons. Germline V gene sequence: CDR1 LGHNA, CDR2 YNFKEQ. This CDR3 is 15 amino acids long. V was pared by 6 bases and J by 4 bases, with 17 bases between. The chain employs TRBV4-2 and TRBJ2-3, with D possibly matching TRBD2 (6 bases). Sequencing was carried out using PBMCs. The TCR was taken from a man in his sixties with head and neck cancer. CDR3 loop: CASRLIAEGPDTQYF. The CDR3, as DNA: TGTGCCAGCAGACTAATAGCGGAAGGACCAGATACGCAGTATTTT.